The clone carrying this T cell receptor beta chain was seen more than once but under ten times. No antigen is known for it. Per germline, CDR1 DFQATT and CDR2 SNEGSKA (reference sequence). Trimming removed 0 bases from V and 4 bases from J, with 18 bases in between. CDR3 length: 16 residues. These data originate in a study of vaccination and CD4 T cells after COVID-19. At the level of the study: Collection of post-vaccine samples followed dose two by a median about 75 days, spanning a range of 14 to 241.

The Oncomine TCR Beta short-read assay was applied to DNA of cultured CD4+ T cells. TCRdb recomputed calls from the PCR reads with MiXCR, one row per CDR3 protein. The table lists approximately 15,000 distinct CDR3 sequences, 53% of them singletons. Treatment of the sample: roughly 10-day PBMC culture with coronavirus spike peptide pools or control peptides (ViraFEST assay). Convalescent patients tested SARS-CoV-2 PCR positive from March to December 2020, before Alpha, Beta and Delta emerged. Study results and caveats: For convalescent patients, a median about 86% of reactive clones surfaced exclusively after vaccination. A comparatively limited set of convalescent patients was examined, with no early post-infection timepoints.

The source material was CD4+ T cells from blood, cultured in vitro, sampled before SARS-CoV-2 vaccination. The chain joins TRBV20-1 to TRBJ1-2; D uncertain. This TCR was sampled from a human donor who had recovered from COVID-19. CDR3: CSARDRQTSPSYGYTF. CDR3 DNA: TGCAGTGCTAGAGATCGCCAGACCAGCCCCTCCTATGGCTACACCTTC.